This entry features one TCR beta chain sequence. CDR1 and CDR2 from the germline V gene are KGHSH and LQKENI. With 3 bases removed from V and 0 bases from J, the gap between germline ends came to 11 bases. The CDR3 spans 16 residues. TCRdb re-called the RT-PCR reads with MiXCR, one entry per CDR3 protein. Of some 200,000 distinct CDR3 sequences in the sample, less than 45% were seen once. The sample belongs to a study of patients and donors after allogeneic stem cell transplantation. The clonotype comes from a human donor who was either an allogeneic HSCT recipient or a stem cell or donor lymphocyte infusion donor (not recorded which). It is not recorded whose cells these are; they may come from a transplant donor. The chain has TRBV18 and TRBJ2-2, with D perhaps TRBD1 or TRBD2 (5 bases each). The sequenced sample consisted of blood, either unsorted or a sorted T cell fraction (not recorded which). The CDR3 DNA is TGTGCCAGCTCACCGGGGCCGGGACCGAACACCGGGGAGCTGTTTTTT. As protein: CASSPGPGPNTGELFF. Supplemented by reference TRBV18 and TRBJ2-2, the full variable domain reads NAGVMQNPRHLVRRRGQEARLRCSPMKGHSHVYWYRQLPEEGLKFMVYLQKENIIDESGMPKERFSAEFPKEGPSILRIQQVVRGDSAAYFCASSPGPGPNTGELFFGEGSRLTVL.